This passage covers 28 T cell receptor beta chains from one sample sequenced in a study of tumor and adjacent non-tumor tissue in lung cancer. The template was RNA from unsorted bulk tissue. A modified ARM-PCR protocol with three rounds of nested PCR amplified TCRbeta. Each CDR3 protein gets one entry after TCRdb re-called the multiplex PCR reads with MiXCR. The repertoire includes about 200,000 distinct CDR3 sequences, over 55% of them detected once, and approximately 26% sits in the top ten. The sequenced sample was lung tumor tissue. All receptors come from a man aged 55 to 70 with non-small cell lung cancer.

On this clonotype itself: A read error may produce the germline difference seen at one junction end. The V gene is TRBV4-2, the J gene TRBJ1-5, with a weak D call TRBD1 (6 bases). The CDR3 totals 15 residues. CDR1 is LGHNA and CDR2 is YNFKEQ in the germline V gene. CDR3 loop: CASSQSRGDNQPQRF. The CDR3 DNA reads TGTGCCAGCAGCCAAAGCAGGGGTGACAATCAGCCCCAGCGTTTT.

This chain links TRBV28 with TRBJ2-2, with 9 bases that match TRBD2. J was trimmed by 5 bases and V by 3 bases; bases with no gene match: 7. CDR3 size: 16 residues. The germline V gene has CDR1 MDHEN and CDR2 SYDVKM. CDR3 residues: CASSFFAGGRTGELFF. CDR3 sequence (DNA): TGTGCCAGCAGTTTTTTCGCGGGGGGGAGAACCGGGGAGCTGTTTTTT.

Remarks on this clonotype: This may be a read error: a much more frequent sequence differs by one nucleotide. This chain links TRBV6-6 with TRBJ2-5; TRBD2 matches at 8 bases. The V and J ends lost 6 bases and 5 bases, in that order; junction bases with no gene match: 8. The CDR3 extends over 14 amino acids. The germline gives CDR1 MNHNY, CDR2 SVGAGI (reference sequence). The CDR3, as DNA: TGTGCCAGCAGGTCCACTAGCGGAGGGGAGACCCAGTACTTC. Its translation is CASRSTSGGETQYF.

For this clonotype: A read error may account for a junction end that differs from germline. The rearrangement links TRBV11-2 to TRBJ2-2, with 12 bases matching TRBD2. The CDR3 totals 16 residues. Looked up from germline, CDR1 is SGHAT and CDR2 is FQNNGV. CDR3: CARSLALAGGLGELFF. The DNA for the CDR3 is TGTGCCCGCAGCTTAGCACTAGCGGGAGGACTCGGGGAGCTGTTTTTT.

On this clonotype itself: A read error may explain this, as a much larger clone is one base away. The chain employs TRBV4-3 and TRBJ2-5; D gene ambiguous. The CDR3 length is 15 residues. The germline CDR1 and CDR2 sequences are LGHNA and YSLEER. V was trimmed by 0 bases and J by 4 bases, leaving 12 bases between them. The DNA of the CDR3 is TGCGCCAGCAGCCAAGATCGGCTTTCGGCAGAGACCCAGTACTTC. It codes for CASSQDRLSAETQYF.

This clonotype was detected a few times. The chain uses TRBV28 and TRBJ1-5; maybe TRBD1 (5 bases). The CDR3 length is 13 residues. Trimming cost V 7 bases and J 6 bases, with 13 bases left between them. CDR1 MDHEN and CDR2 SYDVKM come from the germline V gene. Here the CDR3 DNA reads TGTGCCAGCACCTGGGACCGAGTTCAGCCCCAGCATTTT. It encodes CASTWDRVQPQHF.

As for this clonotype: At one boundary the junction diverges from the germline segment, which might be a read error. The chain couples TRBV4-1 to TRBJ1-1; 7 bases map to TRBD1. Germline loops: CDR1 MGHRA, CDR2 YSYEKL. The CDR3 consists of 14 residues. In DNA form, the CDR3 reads TGCGACAGCAGCCGAGACAGGGTAGGAACTGAAGCTTTCTTT. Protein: CDSSRDRVGTEAFF.

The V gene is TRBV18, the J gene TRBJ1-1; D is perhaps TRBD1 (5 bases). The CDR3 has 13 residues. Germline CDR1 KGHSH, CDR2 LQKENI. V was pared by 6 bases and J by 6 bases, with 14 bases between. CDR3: CASSPSRDAEAFF. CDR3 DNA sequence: TGTGCCAGCTCCCCTTCGAGGGACGCTGAAGCTTTCTTT.

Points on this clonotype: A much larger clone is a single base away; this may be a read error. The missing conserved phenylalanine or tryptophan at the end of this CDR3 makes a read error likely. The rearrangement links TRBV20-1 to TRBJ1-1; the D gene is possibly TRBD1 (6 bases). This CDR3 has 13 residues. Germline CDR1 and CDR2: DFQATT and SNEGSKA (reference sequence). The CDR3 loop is CRRSQGNVTEAFS. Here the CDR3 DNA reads TGCAGGCGAAGTCAGGGGAATGTAACTGAAGCTTTCTCT.

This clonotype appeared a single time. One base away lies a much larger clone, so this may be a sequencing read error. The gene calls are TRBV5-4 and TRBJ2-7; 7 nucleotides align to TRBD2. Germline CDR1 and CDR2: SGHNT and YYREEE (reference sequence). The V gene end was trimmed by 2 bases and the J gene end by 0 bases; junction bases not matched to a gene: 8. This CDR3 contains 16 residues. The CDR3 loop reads CASSLAIGRTSYEQYF. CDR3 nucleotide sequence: TGTGCCAGCAGCTTAGCAATCGGGAGGACCTCCTACGAGCAGTACTTC.

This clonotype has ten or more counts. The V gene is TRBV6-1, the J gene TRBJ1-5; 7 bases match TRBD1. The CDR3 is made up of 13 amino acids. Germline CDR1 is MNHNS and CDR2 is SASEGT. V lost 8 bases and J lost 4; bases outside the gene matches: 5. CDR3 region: CASLQGWNQPQHF. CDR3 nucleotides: TGTGCCAGCTTACAGGGGTGGAATCAGCCCCAGCATTTT.

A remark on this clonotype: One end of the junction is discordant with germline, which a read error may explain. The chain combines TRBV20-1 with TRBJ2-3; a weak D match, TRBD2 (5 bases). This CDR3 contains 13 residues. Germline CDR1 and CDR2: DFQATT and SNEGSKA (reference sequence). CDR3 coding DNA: TGCAGTGCCCACTTTGAGGGTAGAGATACACAGTATTTT. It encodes CSAHFEGRDTQYF.

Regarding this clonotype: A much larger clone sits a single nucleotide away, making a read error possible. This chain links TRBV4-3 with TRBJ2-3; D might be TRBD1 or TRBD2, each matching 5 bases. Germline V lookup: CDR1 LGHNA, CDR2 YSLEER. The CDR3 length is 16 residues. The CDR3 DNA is TGCGCCAGCAGCCAAGATTTAGGGGAGTATGCAGATATGCAGTATTTT. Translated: CASSQDLGEYADMQYF.

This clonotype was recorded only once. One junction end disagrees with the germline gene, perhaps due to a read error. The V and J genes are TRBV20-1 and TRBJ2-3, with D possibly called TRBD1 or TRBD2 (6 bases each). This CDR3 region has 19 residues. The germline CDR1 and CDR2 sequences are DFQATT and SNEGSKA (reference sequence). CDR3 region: CRARDMGGWGDYRADMQYF. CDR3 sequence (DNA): TGCAGAGCTAGAGATATGGGGGGCTGGGGGGATTATAGAGCAGATATGCAGTATTTT.

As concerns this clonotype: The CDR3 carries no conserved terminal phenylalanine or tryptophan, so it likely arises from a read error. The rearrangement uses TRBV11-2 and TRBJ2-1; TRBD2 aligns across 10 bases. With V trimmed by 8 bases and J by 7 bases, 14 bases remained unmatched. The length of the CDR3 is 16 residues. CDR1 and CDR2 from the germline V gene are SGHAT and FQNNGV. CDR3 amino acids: CASGSPGLASINEQFL. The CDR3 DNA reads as TGTGCCAGCGGTTCCCCGGGACTAGCGTCTATTAATGAGCAGTTCCTC.

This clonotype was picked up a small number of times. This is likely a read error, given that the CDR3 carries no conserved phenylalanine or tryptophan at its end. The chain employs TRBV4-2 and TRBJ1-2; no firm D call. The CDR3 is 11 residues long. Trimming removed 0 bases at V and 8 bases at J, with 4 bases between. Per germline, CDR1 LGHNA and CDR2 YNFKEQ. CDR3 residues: CASSQDKGYTS. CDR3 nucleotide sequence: TGTGCCAGCAGCCAAGATAAAGGCTACACCTCC.

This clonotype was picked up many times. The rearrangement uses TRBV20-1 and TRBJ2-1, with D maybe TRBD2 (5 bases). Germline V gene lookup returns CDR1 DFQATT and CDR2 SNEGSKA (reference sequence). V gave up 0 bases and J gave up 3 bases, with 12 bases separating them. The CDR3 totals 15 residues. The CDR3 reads CSARDRPSSYNEQFF. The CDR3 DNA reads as TGCAGTGCTAGAGATCGGCCTAGCAGCTACAATGAGCAGTTCTTC.

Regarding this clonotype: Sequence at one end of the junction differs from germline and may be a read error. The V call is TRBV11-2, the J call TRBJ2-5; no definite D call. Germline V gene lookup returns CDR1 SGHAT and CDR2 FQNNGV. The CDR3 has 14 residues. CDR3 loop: CGSNLIGYQETQYF. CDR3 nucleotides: TGTGGCAGCAACTTAATTGGCTACCAAGAGACCCAATACTTC.

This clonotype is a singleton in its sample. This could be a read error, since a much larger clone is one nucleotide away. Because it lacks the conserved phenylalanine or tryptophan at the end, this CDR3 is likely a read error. CDR3 in DNA: TGCAGTGCTAGGGTCCAACAGGGAAGGGAGACCGGGGAGCTGTTTCTT. The encoded protein is CSARVQQGRETGELFL. The chain employs TRBV20-1 and TRBJ2-2; weak D call: TRBD1 (6 bases). The CDR3 length is 16 residues. Germline CDR1 is DFQATT and CDR2 is SNEGSKA (reference sequence). With 3 bases removed from V and 5 bases from J, the gap between germline ends came to 19 bases.

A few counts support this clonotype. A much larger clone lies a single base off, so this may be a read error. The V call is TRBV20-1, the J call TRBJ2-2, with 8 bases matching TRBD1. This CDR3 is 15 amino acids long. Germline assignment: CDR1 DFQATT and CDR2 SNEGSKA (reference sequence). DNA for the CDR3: TGCAGTGCCGTAGCGCAGGGGGCAAACACCGGGAAGCTGTTTTTT. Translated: CSAVAQGANTGKLFF.

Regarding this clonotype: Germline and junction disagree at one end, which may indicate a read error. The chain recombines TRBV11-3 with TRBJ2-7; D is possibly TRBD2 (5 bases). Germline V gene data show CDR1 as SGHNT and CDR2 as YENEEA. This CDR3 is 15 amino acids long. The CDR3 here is CASGSSAAIDYEQRF. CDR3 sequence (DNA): TGTGCCAGCGGCTCCTCAGCGGCCATCGACTACGAGCAGCGCTTC.

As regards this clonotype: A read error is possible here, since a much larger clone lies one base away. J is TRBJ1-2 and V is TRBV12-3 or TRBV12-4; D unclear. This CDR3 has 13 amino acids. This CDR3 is CVSSPRKESGYTF. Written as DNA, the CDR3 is TGTGTCAGCAGTCCCCGTAAGGAGAGTGGCTACACCTTC.

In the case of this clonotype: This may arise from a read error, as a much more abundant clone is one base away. DNA of the CDR3: TGCAGTGCCACGGGTAGCGGGTTGGGCACAGATAAGCAGTATTTT. Its translation: CSATGSGLGTDKQYF. V is TRBV20-1 and J is TRBJ2-3, with 7 bases fitting TRBD2. Germline V gene data show CDR1 as DFQATT and CDR2 as SNEGSKA (reference sequence). The CDR3 sequence is 15 residues long.

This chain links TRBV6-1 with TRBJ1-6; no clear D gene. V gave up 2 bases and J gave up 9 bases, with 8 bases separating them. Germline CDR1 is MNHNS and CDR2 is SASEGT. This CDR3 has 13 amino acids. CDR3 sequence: CASSERKASPLHF. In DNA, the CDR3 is TGTGCCAGCAGTGAACGAAAAGCTTCACCCCTCCACTTT.

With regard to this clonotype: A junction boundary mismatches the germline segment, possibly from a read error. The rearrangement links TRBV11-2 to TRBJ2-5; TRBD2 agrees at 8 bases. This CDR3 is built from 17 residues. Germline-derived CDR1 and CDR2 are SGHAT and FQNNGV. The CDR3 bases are TGTGTCAGCAGCTTAGGACTTACGGGGGGGGTGTTGGAGACCCAGTACTTC. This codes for CVSSLGLTGGVLETQYF.

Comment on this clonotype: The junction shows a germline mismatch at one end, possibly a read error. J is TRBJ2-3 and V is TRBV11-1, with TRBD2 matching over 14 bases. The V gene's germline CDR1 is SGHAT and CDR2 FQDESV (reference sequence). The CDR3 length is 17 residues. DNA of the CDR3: TGTGTCAGCAGTCACGGGACTAGCGGGAGTGGGGCAGATACGCAGTATTTT. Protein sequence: CVSSHGTSGSGADTQYF.

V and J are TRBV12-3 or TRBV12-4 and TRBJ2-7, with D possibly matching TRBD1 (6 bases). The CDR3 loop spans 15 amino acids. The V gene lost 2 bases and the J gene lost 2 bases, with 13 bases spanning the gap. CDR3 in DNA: TGTGCCAGCAGTTTAACATGGGGGCTGACCTACGAGCAGTACTTC. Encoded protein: CASSLTWGLTYEQYF.

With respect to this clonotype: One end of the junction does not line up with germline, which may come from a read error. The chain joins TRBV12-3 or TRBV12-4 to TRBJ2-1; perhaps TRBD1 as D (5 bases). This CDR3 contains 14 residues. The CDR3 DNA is TGCGCCAGCAGTTGGGGCCAATCCTACGATGATCAGTTCTTC. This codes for CASSWGQSYDDQFF.